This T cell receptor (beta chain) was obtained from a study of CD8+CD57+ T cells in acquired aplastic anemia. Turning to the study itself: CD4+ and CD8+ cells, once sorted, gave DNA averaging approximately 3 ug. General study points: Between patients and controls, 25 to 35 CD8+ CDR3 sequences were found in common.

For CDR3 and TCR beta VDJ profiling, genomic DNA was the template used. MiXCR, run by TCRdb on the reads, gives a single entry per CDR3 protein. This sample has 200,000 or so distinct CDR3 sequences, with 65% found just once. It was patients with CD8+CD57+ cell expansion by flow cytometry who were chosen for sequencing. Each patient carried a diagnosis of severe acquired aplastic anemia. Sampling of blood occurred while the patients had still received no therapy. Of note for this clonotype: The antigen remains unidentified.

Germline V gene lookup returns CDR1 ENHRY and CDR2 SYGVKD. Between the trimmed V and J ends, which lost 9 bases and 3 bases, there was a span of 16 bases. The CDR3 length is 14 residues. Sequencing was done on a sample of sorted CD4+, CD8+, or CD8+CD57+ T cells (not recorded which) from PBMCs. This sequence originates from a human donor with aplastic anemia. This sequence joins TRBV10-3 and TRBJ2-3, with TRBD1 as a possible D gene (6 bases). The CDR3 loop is CAMRDRTGTDTQYF. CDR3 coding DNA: TGTGCCATGAGAGACAGGACGGGGACAGATACGCAGTATTTT.